This TCR beta chain was retrieved from a study of Ad26.COV2.S vaccination and SARS-CoV-2 variants. Study as a whole: The study gave Ad26.COV2.S intramuscularly, once or twice 56 days apart.

Regarding this clone: What it binds is not known.

Treatment denoted: some 20 received Ad26.COV2.S at low or high dose, single or two shots; roughly five received placebo; per-sample allocation not given. Vaccine and placebo recipients were sampled on day 63 after the first injection. Its platform was an Ad26 vector, and its expressed antigen was Wuhan-strain SARS-CoV-2 spike. Repertoires were generated with immunoSEQ multiplex PCR, while TCRdb's copy carries only in-frame clones and drops some. The table has around 450,000 clones, about nine tenths seen once. Broader study findings: For non-spike TCRs, breadth in vaccine recipients resembled that in placebo recipients. The TCR breadth and depth analyses may have understated or missed part of the total T cell responses.

The CDR3 is 14 residues long. CDR1 is SGDLS, CDR2 YYNGEE, per germline. Trimming took 7 bases from V and 5 from J; bases not matched to a gene: 6. The TCR was taken from a person between 18 and 65 years old who received the Ad26.COV2.S COVID-19 vaccine or a placebo. The chain is built from TRBV9 and TRBJ2-2, with 9 bases identical to TRBD1. The sequencing used peripheral blood, collected in a trial of Ad26.COV2.S vaccine versus placebo. The CDR3 here is CASSGTGRTGELFF. The CDR3 DNA follows: TGTGCCAGCTCCGGGACAGGGAGGACCGGGGAGCTGTTTTTT.